This T cell receptor beta chain was sequenced for a study of early T cells in non-severe SARS-CoV-2 infection. Turning to the study itself: Sequencing input comprised bulk RNA from unsorted whole blood; chain pairing was not available.

Germline V gene data show CDR1 as SGHAT and CDR2 as FQNNGV. The CDR3 totals 14 residues. The V segment lost 5 bases and the J segment 4 bases; nucleotides outside the gene matches: 6. Individual cDNA molecules each received unique molecular identifiers attached to them. MiXCR was run by TCRdb on the 5' RACE reads, yielding one entry per CDR3 protein. Seen here are tens of thousands of distinct CDR3 sequences, over 12% observed once, and the top ten hold under 4%. This sequence originates from an adult who was a healthcare worker with PCR-confirmed SARS-CoV-2 infection or an uninfected control (not recorded which). V usage is TRBV11-2 and J usage is TRBJ2-5; TRBD1 agrees at 8 bases. What was sequenced was whole blood. CDR3 in DNA: TGTGCCAGCAGCCCAGGGGGCGCGAGAGAGACCCAGTACTTC. Residues: CASSPGGARETQYF.